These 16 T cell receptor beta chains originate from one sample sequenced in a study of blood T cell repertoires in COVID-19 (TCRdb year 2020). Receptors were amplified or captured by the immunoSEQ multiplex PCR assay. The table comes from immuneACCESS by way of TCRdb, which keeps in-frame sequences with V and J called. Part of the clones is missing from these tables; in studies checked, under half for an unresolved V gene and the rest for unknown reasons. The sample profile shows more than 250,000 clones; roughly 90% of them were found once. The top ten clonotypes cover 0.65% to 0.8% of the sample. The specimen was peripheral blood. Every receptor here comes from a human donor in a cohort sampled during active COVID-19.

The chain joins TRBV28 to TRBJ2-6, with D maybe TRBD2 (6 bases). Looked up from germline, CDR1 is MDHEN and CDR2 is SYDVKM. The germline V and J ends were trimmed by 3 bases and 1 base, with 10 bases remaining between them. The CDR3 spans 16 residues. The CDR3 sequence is CASSLGGLSGANVLTF. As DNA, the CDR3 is TGTGCCAGCAGTTTGGGGGGACTTTCTGGGGCCAACGTCCTGACTTTC. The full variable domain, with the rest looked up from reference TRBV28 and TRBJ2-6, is DVKVTQSSRYLVKRTGEKVFLECVQDMDHENMFWYRQDPGLGLRLIYFSYDVKMKEKGDIPEGYSVSREKKERFSLILESASTNQTSMYLCASSLGGLSGANVLTFGAGSRLTVL.

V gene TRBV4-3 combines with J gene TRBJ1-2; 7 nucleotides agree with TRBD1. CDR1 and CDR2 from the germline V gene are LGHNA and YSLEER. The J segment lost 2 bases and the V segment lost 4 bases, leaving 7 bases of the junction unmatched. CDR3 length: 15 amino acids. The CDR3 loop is CASSLEKQGNYGYTF. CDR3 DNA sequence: TGCGCCAGCAGCCTTGAAAAACAGGGGAACTATGGCTACACCTTC.

The CDR3 DNA is TGCGCCAGCAGCCAAGATAGAGGGTTGGAGTCTGGGGCCAACGTCCTGACTTTC. It specifies CASSQDRGLESGANVLTF. The V and J genes are TRBV4-3 and TRBJ2-6, with a possible D match to TRBD2 (5 bases). This CDR3 comprises 18 residues. V was clipped by 0 bases and J by 1 base, with 13 bases between them. Germline V gene data show CDR1 as LGHNA and CDR2 as YSLEER.

The CDR3 DNA sequence: TGTGCCAGCAGTTTTTCCCCCGTGACAGCGCCCAGGGGCTCCTACGAGCAGTACTTC. Its translation is CASSFSPVTAPRGSYEQYF. This rearrangement joins TRBV27 to TRBJ2-7; D is perhaps TRBD1 (6 bases). Germline CDR1 MNHEY, CDR2 SMNVEV (reference sequence). This CDR3 is built from 19 residues. V was pared by 3 bases and J by 0 bases, with 24 bases between.

The DNA of the CDR3 is TGTGCCAGTAGTATAGCGCGGGATCAGCCCCAGCATTTT. Residues: CASSIARDQPQHF. J is TRBJ1-5 and V is TRBV19; D remains ambiguous. The CDR3 is made up of 13 amino acids. The ends were cut back, 1 base at V and 5 bases at J, with 6 bases in the middle. Germline-derived CDR1 and CDR2 are LNHDA and SQIVND (reference sequence).

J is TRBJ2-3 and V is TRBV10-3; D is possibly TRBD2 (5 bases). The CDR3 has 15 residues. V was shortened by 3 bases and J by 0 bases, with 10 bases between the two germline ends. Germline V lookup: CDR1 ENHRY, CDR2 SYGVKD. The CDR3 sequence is CAISESRASTDTQYF. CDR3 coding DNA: TGTGCCATCAGTGAATCGCGGGCTAGCACAGATACGCAGTATTTT.

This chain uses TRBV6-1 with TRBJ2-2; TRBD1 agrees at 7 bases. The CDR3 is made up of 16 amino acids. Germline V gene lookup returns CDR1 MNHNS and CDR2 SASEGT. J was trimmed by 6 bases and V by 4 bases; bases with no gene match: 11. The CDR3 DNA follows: TGTGCCAGCAGTGGAGCGAGGGGGCGCTCGGCCGGGGAGCTGTTTTTT. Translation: CASSGARGRSAGELFF.

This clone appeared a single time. The chain's CDR3 is CASSLPGASTDTQYF. The CDR3 nucleotides read TGTGCCAGCAGCTTACCAGGGGCTAGCACAGATACGCAGTATTTT. The V call is TRBV7-9, the J call TRBJ2-3; a weak D match, TRBD1 (6 bases). The CDR3 runs to 15 residues. V lost 2 bases and J 0 bases, leaving 9 bases between the germline ends. Germline V lookup: CDR1 SEHNR, CDR2 FQNEAQ (reference sequence).

The CDR3 loop is CASSQAEGMLVEAFF. Here the CDR3 DNA reads TGTGCCAGCAGCCAAGCGGAGGGGATGCTAGTTGAAGCTTTCTTT. The chain joins TRBV3-1 (or the pseudogene TRBV3-2) to TRBJ1-1; possible D gene TRBD1, 5 bases. The CDR3 extends over 15 amino acids. Deletions cut 1 base from V and 7 bases from J, with 16 bases between. CDR1 is LGHDT and CDR2 is YNNKEL in the germline V gene (reference sequence).

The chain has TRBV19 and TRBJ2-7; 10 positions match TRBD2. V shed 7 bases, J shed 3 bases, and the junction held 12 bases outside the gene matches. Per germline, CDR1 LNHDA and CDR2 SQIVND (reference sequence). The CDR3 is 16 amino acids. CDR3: CASNSGASGSFYEQYF. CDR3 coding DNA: TGTGCCAGTAACTCCGGGGCTAGCGGGAGCTTCTACGAGCAGTACTTC.

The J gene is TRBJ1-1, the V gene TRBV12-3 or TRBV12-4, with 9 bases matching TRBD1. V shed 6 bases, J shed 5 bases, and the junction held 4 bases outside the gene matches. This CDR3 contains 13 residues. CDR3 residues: CASRTTGGTEAFF. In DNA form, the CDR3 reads TGTGCCAGCAGGACGACAGGGGGAACTGAAGCTTTCTTT.

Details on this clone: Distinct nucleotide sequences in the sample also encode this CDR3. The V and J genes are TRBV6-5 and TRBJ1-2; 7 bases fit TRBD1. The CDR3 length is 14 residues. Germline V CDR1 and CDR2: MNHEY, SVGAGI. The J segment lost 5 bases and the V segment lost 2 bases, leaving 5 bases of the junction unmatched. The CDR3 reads CASSYDSGGYGYTF. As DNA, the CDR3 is TGTGCCAGCAGTTACGATTCAGGGGGTTATGGCTACACCTTC.

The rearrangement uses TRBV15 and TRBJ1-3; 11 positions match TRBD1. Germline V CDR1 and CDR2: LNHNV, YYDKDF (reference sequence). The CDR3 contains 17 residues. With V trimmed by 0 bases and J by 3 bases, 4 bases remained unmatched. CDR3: CATSRDWDRGDGNTIYF. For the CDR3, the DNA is TGTGCCACCAGCAGAGATTGGGACAGGGGGGATGGAAACACCATATATTTT.

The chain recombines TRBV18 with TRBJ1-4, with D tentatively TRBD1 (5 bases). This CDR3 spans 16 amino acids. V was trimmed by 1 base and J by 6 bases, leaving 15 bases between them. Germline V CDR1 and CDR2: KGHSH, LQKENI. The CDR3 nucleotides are TGTGCCAGCTCACCACACCCGGGGGGAGGAGATGAAAAACTGTTTTTT. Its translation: CASSPHPGGGDEKLFF.

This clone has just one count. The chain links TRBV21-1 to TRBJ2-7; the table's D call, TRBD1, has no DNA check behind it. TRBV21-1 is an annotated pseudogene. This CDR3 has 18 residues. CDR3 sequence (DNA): TGTGCCGACCGGGTCTTTCTGCCCCCCAGGGCCGTGCTCTACGAGCAGTACTTC. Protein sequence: CADRVFLPPRAVLYEQYF.

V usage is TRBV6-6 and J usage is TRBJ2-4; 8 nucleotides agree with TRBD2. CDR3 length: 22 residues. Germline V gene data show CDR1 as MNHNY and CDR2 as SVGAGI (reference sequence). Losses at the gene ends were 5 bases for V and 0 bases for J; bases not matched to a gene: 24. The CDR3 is CASSQYFYPNIRTSGAKNIQYF. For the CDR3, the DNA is TGTGCCAGCAGTCAATACTTCTACCCGAATATCCGAACTAGCGGAGCCAAAAACATTCAGTACTTC.